These 30 T cell receptor beta chains share one sample of origin, sequenced in a study of blood T cell repertoires in COVID-19. Produced via immunoSEQ multiplex PCR; TCRdb's table is partial and in-frame only. The sample has 400,000 or so clones, about 89% seen once; the top ten hold 1.5% to 1.7%. The sample consisted of peripheral blood. Every receptor here comes from a woman aged 40 to 49 with COVID-19, enrolled during active disease.

There are a few counts of this clone. The chain carries TRBV7-2 and TRBJ2-1, with 9 positions matching TRBD2. V was pared by 4 bases and J by 8 bases, with 6 bases of the junction left unmatched. The CDR3 covers 14 residues. Germline CDR1 reads SGHTA; CDR2 reads FQGNSA. Written as DNA, the CDR3 is TGTGCCAGCAGCTGGGCCCAGCGGGGGGATGAGCAGTTCTTC. This sequence encodes CASSWAQRGDEQFF.

This clone showed up just once. The genes are TRBV5-1 and TRBJ2-1; 7 nucleotides agree with TRBD2. The germline gives CDR1 SGHRS, CDR2 YFSETQ. There are 15 residues in the CDR3. With V trimmed by 2 bases and J by 4 bases, 6 bases remained unmatched. The CDR3 region has the DNA TGCGCCAGCAGCTTACGAGCAGCGGGGTACAATGAGCAGTTCTTC. It specifies CASSLRAAGYNEQFF. The whole variable domain, filled in from reference TRBV5-1 and TRBJ2-1, reads KAGVTQTPRYLIKTRGQQVTLSCSPISGHRSVSWYQQTPGQGLQFLFEYFSETQRNKGNFPGRFSGRQFSNSRSEMNVSTLELGDSALYLCASSLRAAGYNEQFFGPGTRLTVL.

The J gene is TRBJ1-1, the V gene TRBV10-3; D gene uncertain. Germline assignment: CDR1 ENHRY and CDR2 SYGVKD. Trimming took 7 bases from V and 3 from J, leaving 21 bases between them. This CDR3 comprises 16 residues. CDR3 nucleotides: TGTGCCATCACGGTCGCCCTGAAAAAGGAGGACACTGAAGCTTTCTTT. Translated: CAITVALKKEDTEAFF.

This chain connects TRBV6-5 to TRBJ1-1, with D possibly TRBD1 on 5 matching bases. Germline CDR1 MNHEY, CDR2 SVGAGI. The CDR3 is made up of 13 amino acids. V was pared by 3 bases and J by 2 bases, with 7 bases between. The CDR3 is CASSYQGNTEAFF. Here the CDR3 DNA reads TGTGCCAGCAGTTATCAGGGAAACACTGAAGCTTTCTTT.

The chain recombines TRBV28 with TRBJ2-7; perhaps TRBD1 as D (6 bases). The V gene's germline CDR1 is MDHEN and CDR2 SYDVKM. The CDR3 extends over 14 amino acids. The V gene lost 6 bases and the J gene lost 2 bases, with 14 bases spanning the gap. The CDR3, as DNA: TGTGCCAGCAGAACCGAAGGGGGTGCCTACGAGCAGTACTTC. It encodes CASRTEGGAYEQYF.

To note about this clone: Other DNA variants within this sample encode the same CDR3. The gene calls are TRBV12-3 or TRBV12-4 and TRBJ2-7, with TRBD1 as a possible D gene (6 bases). V was cut by 3 bases and J by 6 bases, with 12 bases left in between. This CDR3 contains 13 residues. CDR3 DNA: TGTGCCAGCAGTTTGGTACAGGGTGGCGAGCAGTACTTC. Amino acids: CASSLVQGGEQYF.

This chain links TRBV9 with TRBJ2-1, with TRBD2 identical over 9 bases. V lost 0 bases, J lost 7 bases, and 8 bases stayed unmatched. The germline V gene encodes CDR1 SGDLS and CDR2 YYNGEE. The CDR3 is 16 amino acids. CDR3 sequence (DNA): TGTGCCAGCAGCGTAGGAGGACTAGCGCAGCTAAATGAGCAGTTCTTC. Protein product: CASSVGGLAQLNEQFF.

The genes are TRBV5-1 and TRBJ1-5, with 7 nucleotides matching TRBD1. J lost 6 bases, V lost 0 bases, and 6 bases had no gene match. The length of the CDR3 is 15 residues. Per the germline V gene, CDR1 is SGHRS and CDR2 is YFSETQ. CDR3 sequence: CASSLGQGVVQPQHF. In nucleotides, the CDR3 is TGCGCCAGCAGCTTGGGACAGGGCGTAGTTCAGCCCCAGCATTTT.

Here the CDR3 reads CASSGGGTEAFF. The CDR3 region has the DNA TGTGCCAGCAGCGGAGGGGGCACTGAAGCTTTCTTT. This rearrangement joins TRBV9 to TRBJ1-1; perhaps TRBD1 as D (6 bases). The germline CDR1 and CDR2 sequences are SGDLS and YYNGEE. Trimming removed 3 bases at V and 4 bases at J, with 7 bases between. The CDR3 runs 12 residues.

The chain uses TRBV2 and TRBJ1-5, with TRBD1 matching 8 bases. J was trimmed by 5 bases and V by 6 bases; bases with no gene match: 6. Germline CDR1 SNHLY, CDR2 FYNNEI. This CDR3 has 14 residues. CDR3 DNA sequence: TGTGCCAGCAGATCAGGGGGCTTATATCAGCCCCAGCATTTT. Amino acid sequence: CASRSGGLYQPQHF.

The DNA for the CDR3 is TGTGCCGTCGAGTGGGGCCCTAATCAGCCCCAGCATTTT. Amino acid sequence: CAVEWGPNQPQHF. This chain connects TRBV2 to TRBJ1-5, with D tentatively TRBD1 (5 bases). The CDR3 is 13 amino acids. V lost 11 bases and J lost 4, with 15 bases in between. CDR1 is SNHLY and CDR2 is FYNNEI in the germline V gene.

The chain uses TRBV30 and TRBJ1-3, with 7 nucleotides matching TRBD1. This CDR3 is built from 13 residues. The V and J ends lost 4 bases and 3 bases, in that order; junction bases with no gene match: 3. Germline V gene sequence: CDR1 GTSNPN, CDR2 SVGIG (reference sequence). DNA for the CDR3: TGTGCCTGGACCCCAGGGGGTGGAAACACCATATATTTT. It yields the protein CAWTPGGGNTIYF. The full variable domain, its missing parts supplied by reference TRBV30 and TRBJ1-3, is SQTIHQWPATLVQPVGSPLSLECTVEGTSNPNLYWYRQAAGRGLQLLFYSVGIGQISSEVPQNLSASRPQDRQFILSSKKLLLSDSGFYLCAWTPGGGNTIYFGEGSWLTVV.

This clone was found a few times. The chain links TRBV11-2 to TRBJ2-1, with TRBD2 matching over 7 bases. V was clipped by 6 bases and J by 10 bases; unmatched bases: 6. This CDR3 is 12 amino acids long. Germline V gene lookup returns CDR1 SGHAT and CDR2 FQNNGV. The CDR3 sequence: CASRPTSAEQFF. The CDR3 nucleotides read TGTGCCAGCAGGCCAACTAGCGCCGAGCAGTTCTTC.

This clone came up a few times. This chain joins TRBV6-6 and TRBJ1-2; 10 bases align to TRBD1. Germline loops: CDR1 MNHNY, CDR2 SVGAGI (reference sequence). V lost 11 bases, J lost 4 bases, and 10 bases stayed unmatched. The CDR3 is 14 residues long. CDR3 in amino acids: CAGAGGQGVYGYTF. The CDR3 DNA sequence: TGTGCCGGAGCGGGCGGACAGGGGGTCTATGGCTACACCTTC.

The count of this clone is one. The chain couples TRBV29-1 to TRBJ2-7, with D possibly being TRBD2 (6 bases). The germline V and J ends were trimmed by 4 bases and 0 bases, with 10 bases remaining between them. Germline V gene data show CDR1 as SQVTM and CDR2 as ANQGSEA. The CDR3 contains 13 residues. The DNA of the CDR3 is TGCAGCGTTGCCCAGGGAGGCTCCTACGAGCAGTACTTC. It yields the protein CSVAQGGSYEQYF.

The chain combines TRBV18 with TRBJ1-2; D perhaps matches TRBD1 (5 bases). Trimming removed 3 bases from V and 4 bases from J, with 12 bases in between. The germline V gene encodes CDR1 KGHSH and CDR2 LQKENI. There are 14 residues in the CDR3. The chain's CDR3 is CASSPREEVYGYTF. The CDR3 DNA is TGTGCCAGCTCACCCAGGGAGGAGGTCTATGGCTACACCTTC.

This clone was recorded a few times. The chain couples TRBV19 to TRBJ1-5; perhaps TRBD1 as D (5 bases). This CDR3 spans 15 amino acids. Per germline, CDR1 LNHDA and CDR2 SQIVND (reference sequence). With 1 base removed from V and 4 bases from J, the gap between germline ends came to 11 bases. In DNA form, the CDR3 reads TGTGCCAGTAGTATAGGGGGCAGGCGGAATCAGCCCCAGCATTTT. Translation: CASSIGGRRNQPQHF.

The genes are TRBV5-4 and TRBJ2-2; TRBD2 matches at 10 bases. CDR1 is SGHNT and CDR2 is YYREEE in the germline V gene (reference sequence). The CDR3 length is 16 residues. Trimming took 4 bases from V and 1 from J; bases not matched to a gene: 4. The CDR3 sequence: CASSLGLAENTGELFF. DNA of the CDR3: TGTGCCAGCAGCCTCGGACTAGCGGAGAACACCGGGGAGCTGTTTTTT.

This chain joins TRBV27 and TRBJ1-2; TRBD1 agrees at 12 bases. The CDR3 consists of 17 residues. With 5 bases clipped from V and 8 bases from J, the junction kept 15 bases outside the gene matches. Germline assignment: CDR1 MNHEY and CDR2 SMNVEV (reference sequence). The CDR3 sequence: CASSTGTGGANAAGYTF. DNA for the CDR3: TGTGCCAGCAGTACCGGGACAGGGGGCGCTAACGCCGCGGGCTACACCTTC.

The chain joins TRBV5-1 to TRBJ2-7; 12 bases match TRBD1. The CDR3 consists of 15 residues. With V trimmed by 0 bases and J by 2 bases, 0 bases remained unmatched. Germline lookup yields CDR1 SGHRS and CDR2 YFSETQ. CDR3 protein: CASSLGDRGPYEQYF. In DNA, the CDR3 is TGCGCCAGCAGCTTGGGGGACAGGGGGCCCTACGAGCAGTACTTC.

The chain has TRBV7-3 and TRBJ2-2; the match to TRBD2 covers 9 bases. The CDR3 has 17 amino acids. Germline trimming cut 6 bases from V and 0 bases from J; bases unmatched to any gene: 8. Germline values: CDR1 SGHTA, CDR2 FQGTGA. The CDR3 sequence: CASRPPGLASNTGELFF. CDR3 DNA sequence: TGTGCCAGCAGACCACCGGGACTAGCCTCGAACACCGGGGAGCTGTTTTTT.

The V call is TRBV9, the J call TRBJ1-2; D gene uncertain. The CDR3 has 12 amino acids. Per the germline V gene, CDR1 is SGDLS and CDR2 is YYNGEE. V was shortened by 3 bases and J by 2 bases, with 5 bases between the two germline ends. The CDR3 coding sequence is TGTGCCAGCAGCGAACTGAACTATGGCTACACCTTC. This sequence encodes CASSELNYGYTF.

This CDR3 reads CASSPLSTGTEQYF. The CDR3 DNA is TGTGCCAGCAGCCCCTTGTCGACAGGGACCGAGCAGTACTTC. The J gene is TRBJ2-7, the V gene TRBV7-3; TRBD1 agrees at 7 bases. Germline lookup yields CDR1 SGHTA and CDR2 FQGTGA. Losses at the gene ends were 5 bases for V and 6 bases for J; bases not matched to a gene: 10. The CDR3 spans 14 residues.

Of note for this clone: Other nucleotide sequences from this sample produce the same CDR3. This chain connects TRBV11-1 to TRBJ2-1; possibly TRBD2 for D (6 bases). Germline CDR1 is SGHAT and CDR2 is FQDESV (reference sequence). The CDR3 runs to 15 residues. The V end lost 5 bases, the J end lost 2 bases, and 13 bases lay between the germline ends. The CDR3 DNA is TGTGCCAGCAGCCCCAGGAGGGGCCCCTACAATGAGCAGTTCTTC. This sequence encodes CASSPRRGPYNEQFF.

This chain links TRBV28 with TRBJ1-2; no clear D gene. The CDR3 runs to 15 residues. Trimming left V 7 bases short and J 2 bases short, with 17 bases between. Germline CDR1 is MDHEN and CDR2 is SYDVKM. The CDR3 DNA is TGTGCCAGCAACTCCGGGATACAATGGAACTATGGCTACACCTTC. Translating it yields CASNSGIQWNYGYTF.

This chain uses TRBV19 with TRBJ2-7; 9 bases align to TRBD1. The germline gives CDR1 LNHDA, CDR2 SQIVND (reference sequence). The CDR3 totals 15 residues. The V and J ends lost 6 bases and 6 bases, in that order; junction bases with no gene match: 12. The CDR3 coding sequence is TGTGCCAGTAGACCCTATTCCGGGACAGGGTCCGAGCAGTACTTC. This translates into CASRPYSGTGSEQYF. Filled out from reference TRBV19 and TRBJ2-7, the complete variable domain reads DGGITQSPKYLFRKEGQNVTLSCEQNLNHDAMYWYRQDPGQGLRLIYYSQIVNDFQKGDIAEGYSVSREKKESFPLTVTSAQKNPTAFYLCASRPYSGTGSEQYFGPGTRLTVT.

The rearrangement uses TRBV19 and TRBJ2-2; D unresolved. Trimming removed 0 bases from V and 7 bases from J, with 6 bases in between. The CDR3 covers 13 residues. Germline CDR1 is LNHDA and CDR2 is SQIVND (reference sequence). Here the CDR3 reads CASSIDEVGELFF. CDR3 coding DNA: TGTGCCAGTAGTATAGATGAGGTCGGGGAGCTGTTTTTT.

The chain couples TRBV6-1 to TRBJ1-2; D is perhaps TRBD1 (6 bases). Germline lookup yields CDR1 MNHNS and CDR2 SASEGT. This CDR3 comprises 16 residues. Between the trimmed V and J ends, which lost 2 bases and 0 bases, there was a span of 13 bases. CDR3 DNA: TGTGCCAGCAGTGAAAGATGGACAGAGTCTAACTATGGCTACACCTTC. It specifies CASSERWTESNYGYTF.

Comment on this clone: Distinct nucleotide sequences in the sample also encode this CDR3. This chain uses TRBV6-6 with TRBJ2-2, with no clear D. Germline V gene lookup returns CDR1 MNHNY and CDR2 SVGAGI (reference sequence). The CDR3 extends over 13 amino acids. Trimming left V 5 bases short and J 1 base short, with 5 bases between. CDR3 protein: CASSRGNTGELFF. In DNA, the CDR3 is TGTGCCAGCAGTCGCGGGAACACCGGGGAGCTGTTTTTT.

The CDR3 region is CASSLPWTGLNTEAFF. The CDR3 DNA reads TGTGCCAGCAGTTTACCTTGGACAGGGCTGAACACTGAAGCTTTCTTT. The chain uses TRBV6-2 or TRBV6-3 and TRBJ1-1, with 8 bases that match TRBD1. The CDR3 runs 16 residues. After removal of 4 bases from V and 0 bases from J, the junction contained 7 bases not matched to a gene. The germline V gene has CDR1 MNHEY and CDR2 SVGEGT.